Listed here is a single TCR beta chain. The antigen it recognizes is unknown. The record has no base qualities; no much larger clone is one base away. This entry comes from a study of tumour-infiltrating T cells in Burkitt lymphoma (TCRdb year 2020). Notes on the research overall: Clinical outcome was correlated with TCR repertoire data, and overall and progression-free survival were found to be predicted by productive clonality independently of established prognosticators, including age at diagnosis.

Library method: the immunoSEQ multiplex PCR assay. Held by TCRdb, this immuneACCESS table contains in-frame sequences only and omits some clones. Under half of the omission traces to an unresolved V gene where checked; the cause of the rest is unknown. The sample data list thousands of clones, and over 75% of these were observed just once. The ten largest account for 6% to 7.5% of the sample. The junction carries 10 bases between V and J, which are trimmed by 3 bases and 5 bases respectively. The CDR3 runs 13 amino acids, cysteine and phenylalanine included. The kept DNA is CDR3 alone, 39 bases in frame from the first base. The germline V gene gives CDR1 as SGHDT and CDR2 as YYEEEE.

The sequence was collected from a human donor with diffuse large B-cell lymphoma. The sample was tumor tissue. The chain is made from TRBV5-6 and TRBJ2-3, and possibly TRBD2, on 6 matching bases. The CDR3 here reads CASSYDGGDTQYF. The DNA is TGTGCCAGCAGCTATGACGGGGGAGATACGCAGTATTTT.